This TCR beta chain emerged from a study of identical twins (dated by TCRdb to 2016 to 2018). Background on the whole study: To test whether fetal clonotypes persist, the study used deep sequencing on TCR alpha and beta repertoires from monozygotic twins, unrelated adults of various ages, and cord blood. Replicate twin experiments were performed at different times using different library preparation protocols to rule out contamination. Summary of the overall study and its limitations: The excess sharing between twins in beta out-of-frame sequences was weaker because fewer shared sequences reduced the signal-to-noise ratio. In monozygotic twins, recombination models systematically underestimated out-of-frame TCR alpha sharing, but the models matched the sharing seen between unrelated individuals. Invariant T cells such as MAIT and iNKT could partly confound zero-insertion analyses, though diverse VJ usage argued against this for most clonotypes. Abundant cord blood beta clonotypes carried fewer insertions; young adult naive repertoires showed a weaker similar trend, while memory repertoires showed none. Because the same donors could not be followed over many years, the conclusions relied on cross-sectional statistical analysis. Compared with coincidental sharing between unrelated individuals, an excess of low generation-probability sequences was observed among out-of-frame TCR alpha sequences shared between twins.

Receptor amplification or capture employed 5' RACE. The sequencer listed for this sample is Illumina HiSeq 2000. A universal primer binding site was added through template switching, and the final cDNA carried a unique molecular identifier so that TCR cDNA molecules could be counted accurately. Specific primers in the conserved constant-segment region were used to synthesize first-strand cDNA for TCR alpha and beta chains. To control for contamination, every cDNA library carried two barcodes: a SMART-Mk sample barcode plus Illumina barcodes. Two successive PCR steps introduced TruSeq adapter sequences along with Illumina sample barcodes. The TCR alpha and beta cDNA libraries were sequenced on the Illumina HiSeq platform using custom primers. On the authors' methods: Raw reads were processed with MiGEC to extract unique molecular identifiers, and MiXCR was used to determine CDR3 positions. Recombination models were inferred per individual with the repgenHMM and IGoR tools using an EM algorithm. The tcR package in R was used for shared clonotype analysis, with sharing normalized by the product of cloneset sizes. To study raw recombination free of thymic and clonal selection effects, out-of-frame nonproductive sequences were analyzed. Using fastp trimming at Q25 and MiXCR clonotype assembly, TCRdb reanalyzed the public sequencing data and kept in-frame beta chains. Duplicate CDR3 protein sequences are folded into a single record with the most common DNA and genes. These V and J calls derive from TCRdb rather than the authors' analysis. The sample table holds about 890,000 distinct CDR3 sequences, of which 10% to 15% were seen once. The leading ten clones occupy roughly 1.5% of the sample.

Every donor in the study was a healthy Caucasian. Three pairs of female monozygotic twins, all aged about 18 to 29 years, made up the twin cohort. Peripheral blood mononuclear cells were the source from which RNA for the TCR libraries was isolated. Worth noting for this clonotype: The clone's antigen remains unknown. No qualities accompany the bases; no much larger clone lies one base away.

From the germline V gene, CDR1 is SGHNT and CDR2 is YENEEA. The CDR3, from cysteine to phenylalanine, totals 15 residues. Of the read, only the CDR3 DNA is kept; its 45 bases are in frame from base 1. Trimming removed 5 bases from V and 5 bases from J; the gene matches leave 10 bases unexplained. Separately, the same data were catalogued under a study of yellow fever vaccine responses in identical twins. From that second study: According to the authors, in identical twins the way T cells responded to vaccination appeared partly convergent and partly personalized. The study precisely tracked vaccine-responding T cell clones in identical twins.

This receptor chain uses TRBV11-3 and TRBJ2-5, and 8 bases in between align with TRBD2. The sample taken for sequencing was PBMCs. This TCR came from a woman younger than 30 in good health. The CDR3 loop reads CASSTRTSRGETQYF. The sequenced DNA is TGTGCCAGCAGCACCCGGACTAGCCGAGGGGAGACCCAGTACTTC. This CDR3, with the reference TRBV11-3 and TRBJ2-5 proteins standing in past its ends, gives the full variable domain EAGVVQSPRYKIIEKKQPVAFWCNPISGHNTLYWYLQNLGQGPELLIRYENEEAVDDSQLPKDRFSAERLKGVDSTLKIQPAELGDSAVYLCASSTRTSRGETQYFGPGTRLLVL.